This T cell receptor beta chain is from a study of regulatory T cells in long-lasting Graves disease. Time point here: persistent/refractory GD, antithyroid drugs over 5 years with positive TRAb. Researchers made the TCR library from RNA that was extracted from PBMCs. An endocrinology department in Xi'an, China, supplied the patients. Germline-derived CDR1 and CDR2 are MDHEN and SYDVKM. The CDR3 has 17 residues. J gave up 1 base and V 6 bases, and 10 bases lay outside the gene matches. Arm-PCR with iRepertoire HTBI primers amplified the CDR3 regions for these TCR beta libraries. TCRdb called the multiplex PCR reads again in MiXCR, with one record for every CDR3 protein. This sample has some 340,000 distinct CDR3 sequences, with roughly 25% found just once. This clonotype turned up a few times.

This clonotype originated in a woman aged 40 to 50 with Graves disease. The chain joins TRBV28 to TRBJ2-2; TRBD2 agrees at 8 bases. Sequencing was performed on peripheral blood mononuclear cells (PBMCs), taken when the disease was refractory, from a patient treated with antithyroid drugs. The CDR3 loop reads CASRREAGEVNTGELFF. In DNA form, the CDR3 reads TGTGCCAGCAGAAGAGAAGCGGGAGAGGTGAACACCGGGGAGCTGTTTTTT.